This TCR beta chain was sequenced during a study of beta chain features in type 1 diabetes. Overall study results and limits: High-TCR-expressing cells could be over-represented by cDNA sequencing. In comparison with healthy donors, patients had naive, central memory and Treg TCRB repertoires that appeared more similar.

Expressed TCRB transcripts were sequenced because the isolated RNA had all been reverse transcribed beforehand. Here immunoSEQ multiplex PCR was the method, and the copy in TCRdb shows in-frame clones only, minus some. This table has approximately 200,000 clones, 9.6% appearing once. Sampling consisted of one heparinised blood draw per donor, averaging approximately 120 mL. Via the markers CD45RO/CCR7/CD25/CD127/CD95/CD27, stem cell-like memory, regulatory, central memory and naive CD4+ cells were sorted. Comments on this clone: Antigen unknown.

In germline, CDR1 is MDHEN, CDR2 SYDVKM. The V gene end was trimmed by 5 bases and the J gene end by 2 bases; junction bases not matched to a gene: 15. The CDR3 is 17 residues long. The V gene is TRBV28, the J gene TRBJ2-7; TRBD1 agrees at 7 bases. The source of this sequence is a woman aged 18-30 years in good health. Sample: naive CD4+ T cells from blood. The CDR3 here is CASSPGRWGQTTYEQYF. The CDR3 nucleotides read TGTGCCAGCAGTCCCGGGCGTTGGGGACAGACAACCTACGAGCAGTACTTC.